This section outlines one TCR beta chain sequence together with its context. Its target is not known. The sequenced template was cDNA made from the entire isolated RNA. Clones were sequenced by immunoSEQ multiplex PCR, and TCRdb holds only the in-frame ones, with some missing. Of roughly 250,000 clones listed, approximately 20% are singletons. The sample originates from a study of beta chain features in type 1 diabetes. Study outcomes and limitations: For cells with high TCR expression, cDNA sequencing could yield over-representation. It was among patients, rather than healthy donors, that naive, central memory and Treg TCRB repertoires appeared more similar. For Type 1 diabetes patients, all four CD4+ subsets carried TCRB CDR3s that were moderately but significantly shorter.

Looked up from germline, CDR1 is SNHLY and CDR2 is FYNNEI. The CDR3 length is 15 residues. V lost 6 bases, J lost 0 bases, and 12 bases lay in between. The sequencing input was naive CD4+ T cells from blood. This TCR was recovered from a woman in her forties with type 1 diabetes. V gene TRBV2 combines with J gene TRBJ1-3, with D possibly matching TRBD1 (5 bases). Here the CDR3 DNA reads TGTGCCAGCAGCGGGGACTGGAGCTCTGGAAACACCATATATTTT. It yields the protein CASSGDWSSGNTIYF.